The rows below give T cell receptor beta chains drawn from one sample of a study of shared clonotypes between healthy human individuals. Some clones are missing from TCRdb's copy, which holds only in-frame ones; the method was immunoSEQ multiplex PCR. The table lists 500,000 or so clones, approximately 95% of them singletons. Sequencing was done on a sample of naive CD4+ T cells sorted from blood. Source of these receptors: a woman aged 30 to 39 in good health. The CDR3 runs from the conserved cysteine through the conserved F or W. Each record gives: J gene, clone size, D gene, V gene, CDR3 DNA, CDR3 protein. D genes are given only for firm matches. Clone sizes are given selectively: once, few, many, or a class where the clone is expanded.

J gene: TRBJ2-3; clone size: NA; D gene: TRBD2; V gene: TRBV5-1; CDR3 DNA: TGCGCCAGCAGCTTGATAGCGGGGATCACAGATACGCAGTATTTT; CDR3 protein: CASSLIAGITDTQYF
J gene: TRBJ1-2; clone size: NA; D gene: NA; V gene: TRBV10-2; CDR3 DNA: TGCGCCAGCAGTGAATTGGTACAGGCCCACTATGGCTACACCTTC; CDR3 protein: CASSELVQAHYGYTF
J gene: TRBJ1-1; clone size: NA; D gene: NA; V gene: TRBV19; CDR3 DNA: TGTGCCAGTAGTATAGACCCTACCCCGGGGGGCACTGAAGCTTTCTTT; CDR3 protein: CASSIDPTPGGTEAFF
J gene: TRBJ2-7; clone size: NA; D gene: NA; V gene: TRBV25-1; CDR3 DNA: TGTGCCAGCAGTGATTGGAGCGAGCAGTACTTC; CDR3 protein: CASSDWSEQYF
J gene: TRBJ1-1; clone size: once; D gene: NA; V gene: TRBV7-9; CDR3 DNA: TGTGCCAGCACCGTGGGACAGAACACTGAAGCTTTCTTT; CDR3 protein: CASTVGQNTEAFF
J gene: TRBJ2-5; clone size: NA; D gene: NA; V gene: TRBV28; CDR3 DNA: TGTGCCAGCAATTCCGGCACAGGGCGGGAGACCCAGTACTTC; CDR3 protein: CASNSGTGRETQYF
J gene: TRBJ1-5; clone size: NA; D gene: NA; V gene: TRBV19; CDR3 DNA: TGTGCCAGTAGTATTTTGTTCGGAAGGGGGTCGCTTGATAGCAATCAGCCCCAGCATTTT; CDR3 protein: CASSILFGRGSLDSNQPQHF
J gene: TRBJ2-4; clone size: NA; D gene: TRBD1; V gene: TRBV28; CDR3 DNA: TGTGCCAGCAGTTGCCGGGACAGGGGGTGCGGCGGGAGGGCCTTTAGGGACAAAAACATTCAGTACTTC; CDR3 protein: CASSCRDRGCGGRAFRDKNIQYF
J gene: TRBJ2-5; clone size: NA; D gene: NA; V gene: TRBV5-4; CDR3 DNA: TGTGCCAGCAGCCTTGTAGCCGAACAAGAGACCCAGTACTTC; CDR3 protein: CASSLVAEQETQYF
J gene: TRBJ1-5; clone size: few; D gene: NA; V gene: TRBV28; CDR3 DNA: TGTGCCAGCAGTTTAAACCCTTTCCAGGGGCAGAATCAGCCCCAGCATTTT; CDR3 protein: CASSLNPFQGQNQPQHF
J gene: TRBJ1-4; clone size: NA; D gene: TRBD1; V gene: TRBV7-9; CDR3 DNA: TGTGCCAGCAGCCTAGGACAGGGCGGGGAAAAACTGTTTTTT; CDR3 protein: CASSLGQGGEKLFF
J gene: TRBJ2-7; clone size: NA; D gene: NA; V gene: TRBV28; CDR3 DNA: TGTGCCAGCAGTTTAAGGCAGATCTACGAGCAGTACTTC; CDR3 protein: CASSLRQIYEQYF
J gene: TRBJ2-2; clone size: NA; D gene: NA; V gene: TRBV7-2; CDR3 DNA: TGTGCCAGCAGCCCCAACTGGGGGGCGGCCGGGGAGCTGTTTTTT; CDR3 protein: CASSPNWGAAGELFF
J gene: TRBJ2-7; clone size: NA; D gene: TRBD2; V gene: TRBV6-1; CDR3 DNA: TGTGCCAGCAGTGTCGATATAGCGGGAGCAGCCTACGAGCAGTACTTC; CDR3 protein: CASSVDIAGAAYEQYF
J gene: TRBJ2-4; clone size: NA; D gene: NA; V gene: TRBV29-1; CDR3 DNA: TGCAGCGCAACAAAAGGTCCCAAAAACATTCAGTACTTC; CDR3 protein: CSATKGPKNIQYF
J gene: TRBJ1-3; clone size: NA; D gene: NA; V gene: TRBV5-1; CDR3 DNA: TGCGCCAGCACCCCGGGTCTCTTCTCTGGAAACACCATATATTTT; CDR3 protein: CASTPGLFSGNTIYF
J gene: TRBJ2-7; clone size: NA; D gene: TRBD2; V gene: TRBV4-2; CDR3 DNA: TGTGCCAGCAGCCAAGGTGGGACTAGGCACGAGCAGTACTTC; CDR3 protein: CASSQGGTRHEQYF
J gene: TRBJ2-7; clone size: NA; D gene: NA; V gene: TRBV6-5; CDR3 DNA: TGTGCCAGCAGTAGGGTACCCTACGAGCAGTACTTC; CDR3 protein: CASSRVPYEQYF
J gene: TRBJ1-3; clone size: NA; D gene: NA; V gene: TRBV2; CDR3 DNA: TGTGCCAGCAGTCAGAGGGACTCTGGAAACACCATATATTTT; CDR3 protein: CASSQRDSGNTIYF
J gene: TRBJ1-5; clone size: once; D gene: TRBD1; V gene: TRBV11-2; CDR3 DNA: TGTGCCAGCAGCTCCGGACAGGGGTATCAGCCCCAGCATTTT; CDR3 protein: CASSSGQGYQPQHF
J gene: TRBJ1-3; clone size: NA; D gene: NA; V gene: TRBV7-8; CDR3 DNA: TGTGCCAGCAGCTTCCACAGAGACTCTGGAAACACCATATATTTT; CDR3 protein: CASSFHRDSGNTIYF
J gene: TRBJ2-3; clone size: NA; D gene: NA; V gene: TRBV7-9; CDR3 DNA: TGTGCCAGCAGCTTACGGCAAGATACGCAGTATTTT; CDR3 protein: CASSLRQDTQYF
J gene: TRBJ1-5; clone size: NA; D gene: TRBD1; V gene: TRBV27; CDR3 DNA: TGTGCCAGCAGTTCCTACAGGGGGAATCAGCCCCAGCATTTT; CDR3 protein: CASSSYRGNQPQHF
J gene: TRBJ2-7; clone size: NA; D gene: TRBD2; V gene: TRBV28; CDR3 DNA: TGTGCCAGCAGCATAAGCGGGAGGGTCGCCTACGAGCAGTACTTC; CDR3 protein: CASSISGRVAYEQYF
J gene: TRBJ2-1; clone size: NA; D gene: NA; V gene: TRBV11-1; CDR3 DNA: TGTGCCAGCAGCCCGGGGAAGAGCTCCTACAATGAGCAGTTCTTC; CDR3 protein: CASSPGKSSYNEQFF
J gene: TRBJ1-2; clone size: NA; D gene: NA; V gene: TRBV4-1; CDR3 DNA: TGCGCCAGCAGGCAAACGGGATCCTATGGCTACACCTTC; CDR3 protein: CASRQTGSYGYTF
J gene: TRBJ2-7; clone size: once; D gene: NA; V gene: TRBV28; CDR3 DNA: TGTGCCAGCAGTTTAGTGGCACCTACCTACGAGCAGTACTTC; CDR3 protein: CASSLVAPTYEQYF
J gene: TRBJ2-2; clone size: NA; D gene: NA; V gene: TRBV6-6; CDR3 DNA: TGTGCCAGCGGAAGCTTATTGGACACCGGGGAGCTGTTTTTT; CDR3 protein: CASGSLLDTGELFF
J gene: TRBJ2-1; clone size: once; D gene: TRBD2; V gene: TRBV27; CDR3 DNA: TGTGCCAGCAGTCTCGGACTAGCGGCTTACAATGAGCAGTTCTTC; CDR3 protein: CASSLGLAAYNEQFF
J gene: TRBJ1-3; clone size: NA; D gene: NA; V gene: TRBV7-3; CDR3 DNA: TGTGCCAGCAGCTTAAGATTGGCAGGCTCCAACTCTGGAAACACCATATATTTT; CDR3 protein: CASSLRLAGSNSGNTIYF
J gene: TRBJ2-6; clone size: NA; D gene: NA; V gene: TRBV27; CDR3 DNA: TGTGCCAGCAGTTTATCGGGACGGAACTCTGGGGCCAACGTCCTGACTTTC; CDR3 protein: CASSLSGRNSGANVLTF